This TCR beta chain was profiled in a study of T cell responses to AZD1222 COVID-19 vaccine. Study-level findings and limits: Repertoires in all cases were sampled only once the peak T cell response had passed.

As regards this clone: The antigen is not known.

Germline values: CDR1 SGHAT, CDR2 FQNNGV. The CDR3 covers 14 residues. V was pared by 2 bases and J by 9 bases, with 17 bases between. TCRdb's copy holds only in-frame clones and misses some; the assay was immunoSEQ multiplex PCR. The table lists about 89,000 clones, about 91% of them singletons, with approximately 5% in the top ten. The V call is TRBV11-2, the J call TRBJ2-7, with D possibly being TRBD1 (6 bases). The specimen comprised peripheral blood, sampled 28 days after the second AZD1222 dose. The receptor comes from an adult who received the AZD1222 COVID-19 vaccine. Written as DNA, the CDR3 is TGTGCCAGCAGCTTAAACAGGGTGCAGGGATGGCAGTACTTC. Translated: CASSLNRVQGWQYF.